Below, 20 T cell receptor beta chains from the same sample are listed, as sequenced in a study of blood T cell repertoires in COVID-19. Repertoires were generated with immunoSEQ multiplex PCR, while TCRdb's copy carries only in-frame clones and drops some. The sample has over 80,000 clones, 65% to 85% seen once; the top ten hold 15% to 20%. Sequenced: peripheral blood. Receptor source: a woman aged 60-75 years with acute or convalescent COVID-19.

The V gene is TRBV7-3, the J gene TRBJ1-1; tentative D call: TRBD1 (5 bases). Germline lookup yields CDR1 SGHTA and CDR2 FQGTGA. The CDR3 runs 14 residues. V lost 4 bases to trimming and J lost 6 bases, with 15 bases between them. The CDR3 nucleotides are TGTGCCAGCAGCTCGGACCGTGGCAGGGCTGAAGCTTTCTTT. It is translated as CASSSDRGRAEAFF.

The V and J genes are TRBV7-8 and TRBJ2-7; D is uncertain. Germline V CDR1 and CDR2: SGHVS, FQNEAQ. CDR3 length: 12 residues. V gave up 4 bases and J gave up 4 bases, with 8 bases separating them. The chain's CDR3 is CASSSNRYEQYF. CDR3 DNA sequence: TGTGCCAGCAGCTCTAATAGATACGAGCAGTACTTC.

J is TRBJ2-5 and V is TRBV5-1, with D perhaps TRBD2 (5 bases). CDR3 length equals 14 residues. The V and J ends lost 5 bases and 4 bases respectively, with 15 bases between them. Germline-derived CDR1 and CDR2 are SGHRS and YFSETQ. The CDR3 region is CASSPGGERETQYF. CDR3 bases: TGCGCCAGCAGTCCCGGAGGTGAGCGAGAGACCCAGTACTTC.

The chain joins TRBV6-1 to TRBJ2-7, with D maybe TRBD1 (5 bases). CDR1 and CDR2 from the germline V gene are MNHNS and SASEGT. Deletions cut 3 bases from V and 3 bases from J, with 6 bases between. CDR3 length equals 12 residues. This chain's CDR3 is CASSDQGYEQYF. The CDR3 bases are TGTGCCAGCAGTGATCAGGGCTACGAGCAGTACTTC.

The V and J genes are TRBV18 and TRBJ1-2; D perhaps matches TRBD1 (5 bases). This CDR3 has 14 residues. In germline, CDR1 is KGHSH, CDR2 LQKENI. V was trimmed by 2 bases and J by 7 bases, leaving 14 bases between them. The DNA for the CDR3 is TGTGCCAGCTCACCAACCCAGCAGGGCGGTGGCTACACCTTC. This sequence encodes CASSPTQQGGGYTF.

The rearrangement links TRBV20-1 to TRBJ1-1, with no clear D. The germline V gene encodes CDR1 DFQATT and CDR2 SNEGSKA (reference sequence). The length of the CDR3 is 10 residues. V was cut by 3 bases and J by 7 bases, with 6 bases left in between. The CDR3 region has the DNA TGCAGTGCTAGGTCTATTGAAGCTTTCTTT. Its protein is CSARSIEAFF.

The chain couples TRBV10-3 to TRBJ2-3, with 10 nucleotides matching TRBD1. The CDR3 is made up of 15 amino acids. Germline V gives CDR1 ENHRY, CDR2 SYGVKD. Trimming at V came to 5 bases and at J to 3 bases, leaving 5 bases not matched to a gene. CDR3 in DNA: TGTGCCATCAGTCTGGACAGGGGGAGGACAGATACGCAGTATTTT. Encoded protein: CAISLDRGRTDTQYF.

The chain employs TRBV2 and TRBJ1-1; a weak D match, TRBD1 (5 bases). Trimming left V 1 base short and J 3 bases short, with 9 bases between. The germline V gene has CDR1 SNHLY and CDR2 FYNNEI. This CDR3 is built from 14 residues. The CDR3 nucleotides are TGTGCCAGCAGTGAAGTTGGAGGGGACACTGAAGCTTTCTTT. It specifies CASSEVGGDTEAFF.

Only one count was recorded for this clone. The chain recombines TRBV29-1 with TRBJ2-7, with 7 positions matching TRBD1. This CDR3 region has 12 residues. V lost 4 bases and J lost 1; bases outside the gene matches: 1. Germline V CDR1 and CDR2: SQVTM, ANQGSEA. The CDR3 loop reads CSVGTGSYEQYF. The DNA of the CDR3 is TGCAGCGTTGGGACAGGTTCCTACGAGCAGTACTTC.

The V and J genes are TRBV27 and TRBJ1-2; possibly TRBD1 for D (6 bases). CDR3 length: 14 residues. Trimming stripped 5 bases from V and 4 bases from J, with 14 bases between. Per germline, CDR1 MNHEY and CDR2 SMNVEV (reference sequence). The CDR3 DNA sequence: TGTGCCAGCAGTCAGAGACAGGACCTCTATGGCTACACCTTC. Protein sequence: CASSQRQDLYGYTF.

This clone came up once. The CDR3 sequence is CASTRTSGVSYNEQFF. The CDR3 DNA reads TGTGCCAGCACCCGGACTAGCGGGGTATCCTACAATGAGCAGTTCTTC. The chain uses TRBV7-2 and TRBJ2-1, with 12 bases aligning to TRBD2. The CDR3 sequence is 16 residues long. Germline V CDR1 and CDR2: SGHTA, FQGNSA. V gave up 7 bases and J gave up 1 base; unmatched junction bases: 5.

The table lists this clone with a few counts. The chain recombines TRBV19 with TRBJ2-7, with a possible D match to TRBD2 (6 bases). V lost 5 bases to trimming and J lost 5 bases, with 16 bases between them. The V gene's germline CDR1 is LNHDA and CDR2 SQIVND (reference sequence). The CDR3 totals 14 residues. The CDR3 DNA follows: TGTGCCAGTAGTCCCCGGGGACTCCACGACGAGCAGTACTTC. It is translated as CASSPRGLHDEQYF. The full variable domain, completed using reference TRBV19 and TRBJ2-7, is DGGITQSPKYLFRKEGQNVTLSCEQNLNHDAMYWYRQDPGQGLRLIYYSQIVNDFQKGDIAEGYSVSREKKESFPLTVTSAQKNPTAFYLCASSPRGLHDEQYFGPGTRLTVT.

This clone appeared once. The chain has TRBV9 and TRBJ2-3; 8 bases are shared with TRBD2. CDR3 length equals 14 residues. Germline CDR1 is SGDLS and CDR2 is YYNGEE. Trimming cost V 4 bases and J 4 bases; bases outside gene matches: 5. In nucleotides, the CDR3 is TGTGCCAGCAGCCCACGGACTAGCCCAGATACGCAGTATTTT. Translating it yields CASSPRTSPDTQYF.

V is TRBV6-1 and J is TRBJ1-2, with TRBD1 identical over 11 bases. The CDR3 is made up of 15 amino acids. The germline gives CDR1 MNHNS, CDR2 SASEGT. Unmatched junction bases numbered 6, after V lost 1 base and J lost 8 bases. For the CDR3, the DNA is TGTGCCAGCAGTGAAGGGACAGGGGGCCCTGAGGGCTACACCTTC. It is translated as CASSEGTGGPEGYTF.

This clone has only one observation. This chain uses TRBV5-1 with TRBJ2-1; 8 positions agree with TRBD1. Germline CDR1 is SGHRS and CDR2 is YFSETQ. There are 14 residues in the CDR3. Unmatched junction bases numbered 3, after V lost 1 base and J lost 6 bases. In nucleotides, the CDR3 is TGCGCCAGCAGCTTGCAACAGGGGGTCAATGAGCAGTTCTTC. It specifies CASSLQQGVNEQFF.

The rearrangement links TRBV12-3 or TRBV12-4 to TRBJ2-1; D is ambiguous. V dropped 5 bases and J dropped 8 bases, with 7 bases sitting between them. The CDR3 sequence is 11 residues long. The CDR3 spells CASSLIDEQFF. CDR3 nucleotide sequence: TGTGCCAGCAGTCTTATAGATGAGCAGTTCTTC.

This sequence joins TRBV5-1 and TRBJ2-7; the match to TRBD2 covers 12 bases. The CDR3 contains 15 residues. CDR1 SGHRS and CDR2 YFSETQ come from the germline V gene. The ends lost 4 bases at V and 3 bases at J; junction bases unmatched: 5. In nucleotides, the CDR3 is TGCGCCAGCAGCCCCGGACTAGCGGGGAACTACGAGCAGTACTTC. Its protein is CASSPGLAGNYEQYF. The entire variable domain, with the rest obtained from reference TRBV5-1 and TRBJ2-7, is as follows: KAGVTQTPRYLIKTRGQQVTLSCSPISGHRSVSWYQQTPGQGLQFLFEYFSETQRNKGNFPGRFSGRQFSNSRSEMNVSTLELGDSALYLCASSPGLAGNYEQYFGPGTRLTVT.

This chain links TRBV9 with TRBJ2-7, with 8 positions matching TRBD1. Germline-derived CDR1 and CDR2 are SGDLS and YYNGEE. The CDR3 has 15 residues. Losses at the gene ends were 0 bases for V and 6 bases for J; bases not matched to a gene: 8. The CDR3 region is CASSVAQTGAGEQYF. DNA of the CDR3: TGTGCCAGCAGCGTAGCTCAGACAGGGGCGGGCGAGCAGTACTTC.

CDR3: CASSQEGTLNYGYTF. CDR3 DNA sequence: TGTGCCAGCAGCCAAGAAGGGACACTCAACTATGGCTACACCTTC. The chain employs TRBV3-1 (or the pseudogene TRBV3-2) and TRBJ1-2, with D perhaps matching TRBD1 (6 bases). The V gene lost 0 bases and the J gene lost 2 bases, with 10 bases spanning the gap. Per germline, CDR1 LGHDT and CDR2 YNNKEL (reference sequence). This CDR3 has 15 amino acids.

This clone was counted only a few times. The sample carries other DNA sequences with the same CDR3. The rearrangement links TRBV2 to TRBJ2-2, with D perhaps TRBD1 (6 bases). Germline-derived CDR1 and CDR2 are SNHLY and FYNNEI. Trimming cost V 2 bases and J 8 bases, with 15 bases left between them. There are 15 residues in the CDR3. CDR3 coding DNA: TGTGCCAGCAGTGAACTAACAGGGTCAACAGGGGAGCTGTTTTTT. This sequence encodes CASSELTGSTGELFF.